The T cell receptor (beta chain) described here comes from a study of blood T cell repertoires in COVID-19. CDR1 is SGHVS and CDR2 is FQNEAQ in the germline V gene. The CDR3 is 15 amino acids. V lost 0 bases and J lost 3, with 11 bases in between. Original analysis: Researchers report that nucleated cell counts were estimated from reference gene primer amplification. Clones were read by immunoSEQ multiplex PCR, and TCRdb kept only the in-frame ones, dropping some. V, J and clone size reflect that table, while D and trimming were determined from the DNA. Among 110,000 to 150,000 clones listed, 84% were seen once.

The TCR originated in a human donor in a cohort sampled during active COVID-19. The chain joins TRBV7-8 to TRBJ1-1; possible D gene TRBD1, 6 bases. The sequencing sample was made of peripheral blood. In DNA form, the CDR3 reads TGTGCCAGCAGCTTAGCCACCACAGGGTACACTGAAGCTTTCTTT. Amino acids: CASSLATTGYTEAFF.